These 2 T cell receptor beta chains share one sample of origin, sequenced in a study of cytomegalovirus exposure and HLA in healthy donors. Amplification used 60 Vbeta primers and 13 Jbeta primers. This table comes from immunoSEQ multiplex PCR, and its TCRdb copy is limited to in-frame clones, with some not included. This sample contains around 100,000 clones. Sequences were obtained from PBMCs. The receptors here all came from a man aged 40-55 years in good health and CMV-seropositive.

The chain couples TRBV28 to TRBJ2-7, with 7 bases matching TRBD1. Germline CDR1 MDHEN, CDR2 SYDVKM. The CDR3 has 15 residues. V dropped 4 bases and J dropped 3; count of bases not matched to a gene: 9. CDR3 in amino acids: CASSSVFAGGYEQYF. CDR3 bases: TGTGCCAGCAGTTCGGTTTTCGCAGGGGGCTACGAGCAGTACTTC.

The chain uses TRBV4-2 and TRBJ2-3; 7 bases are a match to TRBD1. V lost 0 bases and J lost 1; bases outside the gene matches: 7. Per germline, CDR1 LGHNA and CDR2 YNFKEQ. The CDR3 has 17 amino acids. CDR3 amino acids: CASSQERFDRGTDTQYF. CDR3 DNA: TGTGCCAGCAGCCAAGAGCGGTTCGACAGGGGCACAGATACGCAGTATTTT.